This TCR beta chain was captured by sequencing in a study of cytotoxic CD8 clonotypes in ibrutinib-treated CLL. The CDR3 length is 13 residues. Germline CDR1 and CDR2: WSHSY and SAAADI. V was cut by 6 bases and J by 4 bases, with 13 bases left in between. TCRdb's table, derived via immunoSEQ multiplex PCR, lists solely in-frame clones and lacks some. The sample includes about 160,000 clones, roughly 86% of them seen just once. The V gene is TRBV10-2, the J gene TRBJ2-7; no clear D. This TCR came from a human donor with chronic lymphocytic leukemia. The sample consisted of PBMCs, taken after 12 months of ibrutinib treatment. The CDR3 loop reads CASRDDKLYEQYF. The CDR3 nucleotides read TGCGCCAGCAGGGACGACAAACTTTACGAGCAGTACTTC.